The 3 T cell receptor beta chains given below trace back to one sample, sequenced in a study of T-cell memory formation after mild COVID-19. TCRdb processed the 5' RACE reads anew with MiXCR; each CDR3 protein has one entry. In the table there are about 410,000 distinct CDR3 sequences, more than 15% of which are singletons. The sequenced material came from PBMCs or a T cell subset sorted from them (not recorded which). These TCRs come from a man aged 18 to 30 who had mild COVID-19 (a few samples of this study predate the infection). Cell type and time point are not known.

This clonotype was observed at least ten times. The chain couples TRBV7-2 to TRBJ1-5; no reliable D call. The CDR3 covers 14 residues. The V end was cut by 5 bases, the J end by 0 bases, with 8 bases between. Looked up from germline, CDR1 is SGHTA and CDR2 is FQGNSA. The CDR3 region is CASSPMNSNQPQHF. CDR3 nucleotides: TGTGCCAGCAGCCCTATGAATAGCAATCAGCCCCAGCATTTT.

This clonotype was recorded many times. In nucleotides, the CDR3 is TGCAGTGCTAGAGATGAGACCCAGTACTTC. Its protein product is CSARDETQYF. The chain employs TRBV20-1 and TRBJ2-5; D is ambiguous. This CDR3 contains 10 residues. Trimming shortened V by 0 bases and J by 5 bases, and 1 base separated the two germline ends. The germline gives CDR1 DFQATT, CDR2 SNEGSKA (reference sequence).

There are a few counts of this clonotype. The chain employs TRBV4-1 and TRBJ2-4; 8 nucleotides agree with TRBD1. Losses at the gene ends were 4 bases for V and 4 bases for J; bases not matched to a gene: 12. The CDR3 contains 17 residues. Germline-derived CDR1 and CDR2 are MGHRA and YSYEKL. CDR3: CASSPGPATGGKNIQYF. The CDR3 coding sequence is TGCGCCAGCAGCCCGGGCCCGGCTACAGGGGGGAAAAACATTCAGTACTTC.